Listed here are 7 T cell receptor beta chains from one sample, sequenced in a study of T cell responses to AZD1222 COVID-19 vaccine. Some clones are missing from TCRdb's copy, which holds only in-frame ones; the method was immunoSEQ multiplex PCR. The sample has some 140,000 clones, 65% to 90% seen once. The starting material was peripheral blood, obtained 28 days after the second dose of the MenACWY control vaccine. These TCRs come from an adult who received the MenACWY meningococcal vaccine as a control.

The CDR3 region has the DNA TGTGCCTCCCAGGGACAGGGGATCATGAACACTGAAGCTTTCTTT. It specifies CASQGQGIMNTEAFF. The V call is TRBV6-5, the J call TRBJ1-1, with TRBD1 matching over 10 bases. CDR1 is MNHEY and CDR2 is SVGAGI in the germline V gene. The CDR3 extends over 15 amino acids. J lost 0 bases, V lost 11 bases, and 9 bases had no gene match.

The rearrangement uses TRBV24-1 and TRBJ2-3; the match to TRBD2 covers 7 bases. The trim removed 4 bases at V and 3 bases at J, leaving 9 bases unmatched. Germline assignment: CDR1 KGHDR and CDR2 SFDVKD. The CDR3 runs 16 residues. CDR3 nucleotides: TGTGCCACCAGTGAGGTAGGCGGGAGTATAACAGATACGCAGTATTTT. Amino acid sequence: CATSEVGGSITDTQYF.

V and J are TRBV24-1 and TRBJ2-1; tentative D call: TRBD2 (6 bases). Germline V gene lookup returns CDR1 KGHDR and CDR2 SFDVKD. The CDR3 spans 15 residues. The ends were cut back, 2 bases at V and 7 bases at J, with 14 bases in the middle. The CDR3 loop is CATSDYGGNGNEQFF. The CDR3 DNA reads TGTGCCACCAGTGATTATGGCGGGAACGGGAATGAGCAGTTCTTC.

The chain has TRBV2 and TRBJ1-6, with a weak D call TRBD1 (5 bases). This CDR3 is 16 amino acids long. The V gene's germline CDR1 is SNHLY and CDR2 FYNNEI. The ends were cut back, 5 bases at V and 0 bases at J, with 11 bases in the middle. CDR3 sequence: CASSFPGGSYNSPLHF. The CDR3 DNA sequence: TGTGCCAGCAGTTTTCCGGGGGGCTCCTATAATTCACCCCTCCACTTT.

This rearrangement joins TRBV7-8 to TRBJ1-1; 7 bases are shared with TRBD1. The CDR3 is 14 residues long. The V segment lost 4 bases and the J segment 3 bases; nucleotides outside the gene matches: 5. The germline V gene encodes CDR1 SGHVS and CDR2 FQNEAQ. The CDR3 DNA reads TGTGCCAGCAGCTCACAGGGGAGGCACACTGAAGCTTTCTTT. It yields the protein CASSSQGRHTEAFF.

The chain recombines TRBV25-1 with TRBJ1-6; 11 nucleotides agree with TRBD1. The CDR3 consists of 13 residues. J was trimmed by 9 bases and V by 8 bases; bases with no gene match: 3. The germline V gene has CDR1 MGHDK and CDR2 SYGVNS. DNA of the CDR3: TGTGCCAGCTACGGGACAGGGGGTTCACCCCTCCACTTT. Its translation is CASYGTGGSPLHF.

V gene TRBV6-2 or TRBV6-3 combines with J gene TRBJ1-1, with D unresolved. Germline assignment: CDR1 MNHEY and CDR2 SVGEGT. The V end lost 4 bases, the J end lost 1 base, and 16 bases lay between the germline ends. The CDR3 extends over 16 amino acids. The DNA of the CDR3 is TGTGCCAGCAGTTTTGATCCTACTGTAACGAACACTGAAGCTTTCTTT. Protein product: CASSFDPTVTNTEAFF.